The present entry profiles one T cell receptor (beta chain) with its context. This CDR3 has 14 amino acids. Germline CDR1 is KGHSH and CDR2 is LQKENI. V was shortened by 0 bases and J by 2 bases, with 8 bases between the two germline ends. Per the study methods: Nucleated cell counts were estimated from reference gene primer amplification. Method: immunoSEQ multiplex PCR; TCRdb's copy keeps in-frame clones and lacks some. V, J and clone size are those of that table, while D and trimming were read from the DNA. The data hold about 220,000 clones, with about 81% observed a single time. Seattle patient enrollment occurred during active infection, with longitudinal follow-up thereafter. These data come from a study of blood T cell repertoires in COVID-19. About the research overall: Collection of acute and convalescent COVID-19 samples took place in the United States, Italy and Spain. PBMCs, B-cell-depleted T cells, or T cells were the source of the cDNA or gDNA that made up the material.

This sequence originates from a woman in her 70s with COVID-19, enrolled during active disease. This chain connects TRBV18 to TRBJ2-7; possible D gene TRBD2, 6 bases. The sequencing sample was made of peripheral blood. CDR3 loop: CASSPPEGTYEQYF. The CDR3 DNA sequence: TGTGCCAGCTCACCACCGGAGGGAACCTACGAGCAGTACTTC.